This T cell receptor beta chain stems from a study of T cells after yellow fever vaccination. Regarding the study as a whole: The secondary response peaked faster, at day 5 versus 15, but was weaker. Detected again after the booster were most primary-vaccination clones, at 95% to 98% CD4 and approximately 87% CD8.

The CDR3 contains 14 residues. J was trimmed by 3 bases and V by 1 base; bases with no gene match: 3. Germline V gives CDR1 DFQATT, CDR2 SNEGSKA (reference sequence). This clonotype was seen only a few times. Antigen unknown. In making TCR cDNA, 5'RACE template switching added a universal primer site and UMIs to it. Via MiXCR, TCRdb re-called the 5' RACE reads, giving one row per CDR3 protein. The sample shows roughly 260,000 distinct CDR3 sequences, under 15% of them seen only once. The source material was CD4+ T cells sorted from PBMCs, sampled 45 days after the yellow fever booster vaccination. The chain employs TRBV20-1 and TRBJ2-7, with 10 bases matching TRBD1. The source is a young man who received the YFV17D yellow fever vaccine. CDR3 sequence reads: CSARGGTGDYEQYF. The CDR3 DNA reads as TGCAGTGCTAGAGGGGGGACAGGGGACTACGAGCAGTACTTC.